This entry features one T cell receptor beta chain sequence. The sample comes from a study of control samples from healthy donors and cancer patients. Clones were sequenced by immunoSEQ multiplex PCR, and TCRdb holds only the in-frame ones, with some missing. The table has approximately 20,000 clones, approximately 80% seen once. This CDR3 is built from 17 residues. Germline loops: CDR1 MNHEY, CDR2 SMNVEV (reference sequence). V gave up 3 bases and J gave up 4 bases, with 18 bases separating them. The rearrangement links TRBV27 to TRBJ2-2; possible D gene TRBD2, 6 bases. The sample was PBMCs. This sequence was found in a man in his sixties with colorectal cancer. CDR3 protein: CASSFPTLGGATGELFF. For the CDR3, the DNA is TGTGCCAGCAGTTTCCCGACCTTGGGGGGTGCCACCGGGGAGCTGTTTTTT.